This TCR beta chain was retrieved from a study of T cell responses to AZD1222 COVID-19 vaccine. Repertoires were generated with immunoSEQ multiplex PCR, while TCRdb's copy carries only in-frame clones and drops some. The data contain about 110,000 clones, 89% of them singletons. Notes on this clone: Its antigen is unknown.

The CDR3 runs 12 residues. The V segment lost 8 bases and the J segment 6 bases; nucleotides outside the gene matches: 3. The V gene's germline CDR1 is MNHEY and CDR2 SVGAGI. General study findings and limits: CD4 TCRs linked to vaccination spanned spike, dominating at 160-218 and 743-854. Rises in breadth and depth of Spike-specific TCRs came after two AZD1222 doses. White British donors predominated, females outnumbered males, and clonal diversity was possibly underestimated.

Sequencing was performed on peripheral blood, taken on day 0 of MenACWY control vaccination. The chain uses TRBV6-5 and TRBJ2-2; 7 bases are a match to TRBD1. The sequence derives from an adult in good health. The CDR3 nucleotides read TGTGCCAGCGTAGGGGGCCCCGGGGAGCTGTTTTTT. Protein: CASVGGPGELFF.